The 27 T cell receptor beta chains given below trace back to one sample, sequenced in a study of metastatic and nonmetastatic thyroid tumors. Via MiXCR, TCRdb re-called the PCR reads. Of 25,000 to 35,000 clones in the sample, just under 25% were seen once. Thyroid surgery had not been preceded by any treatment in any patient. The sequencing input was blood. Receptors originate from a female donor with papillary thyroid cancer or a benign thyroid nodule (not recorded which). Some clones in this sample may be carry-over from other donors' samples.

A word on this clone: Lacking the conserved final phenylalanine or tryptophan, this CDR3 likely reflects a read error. CDR3 in amino acids: CASSQTGLVQFC. As DNA, the CDR3 is TGCGCCAGCAGCCAGACGGGACTCGTGCAGTTCTGC. The gene calls are TRBV5-1 and TRBJ2-1, with D maybe TRBD2 (6 bases). The germline V gene has CDR1 SGHRS and CDR2 YFSETQ. This CDR3 has 12 residues. The V gene lost 4 bases and the J gene lost 12 bases, with 14 bases spanning the gap.

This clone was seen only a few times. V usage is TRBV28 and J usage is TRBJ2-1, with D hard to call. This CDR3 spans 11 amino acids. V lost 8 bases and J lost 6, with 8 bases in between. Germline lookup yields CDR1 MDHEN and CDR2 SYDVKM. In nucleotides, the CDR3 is TGTGCCAGCCTCGGGCCCAATGAGCAGTTCTTC. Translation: CASLGPNEQFF.

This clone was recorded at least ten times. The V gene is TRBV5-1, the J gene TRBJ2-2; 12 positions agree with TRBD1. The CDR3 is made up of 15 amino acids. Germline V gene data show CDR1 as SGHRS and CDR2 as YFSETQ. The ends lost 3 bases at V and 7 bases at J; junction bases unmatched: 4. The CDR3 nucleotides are TGCGCCAGCAGCTACGGGACAGGGGGCTTCGGGGAGCTGTTTTTT. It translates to CASSYGTGGFGELFF.

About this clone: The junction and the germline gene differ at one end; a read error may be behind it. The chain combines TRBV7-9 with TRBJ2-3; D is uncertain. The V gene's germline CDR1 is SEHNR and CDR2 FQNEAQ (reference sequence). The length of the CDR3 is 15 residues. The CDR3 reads CASSLGVVGTETQYF. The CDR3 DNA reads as TGTGCCAGCAGCTTAGGGGTCGTAGGTACAGAGACGCAGTATTTT.

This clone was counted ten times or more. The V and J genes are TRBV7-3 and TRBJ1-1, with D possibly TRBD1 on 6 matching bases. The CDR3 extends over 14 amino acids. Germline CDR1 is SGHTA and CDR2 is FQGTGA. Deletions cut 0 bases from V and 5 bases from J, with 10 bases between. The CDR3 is CASSLTGGGTEAFF. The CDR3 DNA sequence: TGTGCCAGCAGCTTAACAGGGGGAGGGACTGAAGCTTTCTTT.

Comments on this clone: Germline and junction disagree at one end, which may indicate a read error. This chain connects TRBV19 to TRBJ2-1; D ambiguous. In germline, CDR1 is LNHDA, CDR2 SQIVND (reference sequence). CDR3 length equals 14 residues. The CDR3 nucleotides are TGTGCCAGTAGTGGTTTGTGCGCCTACACTGAGCAGTTCTTC. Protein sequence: CASSGLCAYTEQFF.

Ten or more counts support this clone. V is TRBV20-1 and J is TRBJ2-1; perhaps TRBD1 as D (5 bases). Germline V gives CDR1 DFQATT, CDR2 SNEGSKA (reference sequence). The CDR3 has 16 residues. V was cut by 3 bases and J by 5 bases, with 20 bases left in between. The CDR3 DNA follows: TGCAGTGCTAGTTCCCCACCAAGACAGCAAAACAATGAGCAGTTCTTC. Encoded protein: CSASSPPRQQNNEQFF.

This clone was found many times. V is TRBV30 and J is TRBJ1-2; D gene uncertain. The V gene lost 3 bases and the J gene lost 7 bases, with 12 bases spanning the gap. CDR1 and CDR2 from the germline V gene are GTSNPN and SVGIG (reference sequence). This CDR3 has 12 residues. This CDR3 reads CAWSPTTSGYTF. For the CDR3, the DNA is TGTGCCTGGAGCCCCACCACGTCTGGCTACACCTTC.

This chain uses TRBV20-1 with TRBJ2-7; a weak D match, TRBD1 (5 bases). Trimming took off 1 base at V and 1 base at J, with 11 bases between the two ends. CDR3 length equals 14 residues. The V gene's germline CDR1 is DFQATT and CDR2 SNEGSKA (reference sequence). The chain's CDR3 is CSARVLGVSYEQYF. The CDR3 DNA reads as TGCAGTGCTAGAGTTCTAGGGGTTTCCTACGAGCAGTACTTC.

This CDR3 reads CASSLSGTINEQFF. The CDR3 DNA sequence: TGCGCCAGCAGCTTATCCGGGACCATCAATGAGCAGTTCTTC. The V gene is TRBV5-1, the J gene TRBJ2-1; D may be TRBD1 or TRBD2 (5 bases each). Germline V gene data show CDR1 as SGHRS and CDR2 as YFSETQ. Trimming pared 2 bases from V and 6 bases from J, leaving 12 bases between. This CDR3 has 14 amino acids.

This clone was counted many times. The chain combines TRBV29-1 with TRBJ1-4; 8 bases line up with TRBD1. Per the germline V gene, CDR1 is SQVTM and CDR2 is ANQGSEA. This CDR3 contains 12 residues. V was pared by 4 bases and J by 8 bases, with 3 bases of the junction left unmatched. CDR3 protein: CSVVTGDEKLFF. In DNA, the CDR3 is TGCAGCGTTGTGACAGGGGACGAAAAACTGTTTTTT.

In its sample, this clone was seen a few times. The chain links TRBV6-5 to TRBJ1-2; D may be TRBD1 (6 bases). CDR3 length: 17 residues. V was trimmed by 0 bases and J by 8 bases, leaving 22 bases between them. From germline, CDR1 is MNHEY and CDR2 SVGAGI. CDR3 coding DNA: TGTGCCAGCAGTTACTCCCATACTGCGGGGGCCGTAAAGGGCTACACCTTC. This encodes CASSYSHTAGAVKGYTF.

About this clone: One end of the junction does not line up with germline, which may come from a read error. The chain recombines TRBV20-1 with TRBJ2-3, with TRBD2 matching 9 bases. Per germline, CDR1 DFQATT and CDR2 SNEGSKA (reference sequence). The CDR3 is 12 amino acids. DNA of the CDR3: TGCTGTGCGCCGCTAGCGGGGGATACGCAGTATTTT. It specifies CCAPLAGDTQYF.

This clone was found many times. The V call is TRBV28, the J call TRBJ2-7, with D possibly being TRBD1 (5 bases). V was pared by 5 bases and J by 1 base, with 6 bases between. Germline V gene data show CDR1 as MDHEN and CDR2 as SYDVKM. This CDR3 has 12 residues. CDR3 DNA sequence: TGTGCCAGCAGTCAGGGATCCTACGAGCAGTACTTC. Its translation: CASSQGSYEQYF.

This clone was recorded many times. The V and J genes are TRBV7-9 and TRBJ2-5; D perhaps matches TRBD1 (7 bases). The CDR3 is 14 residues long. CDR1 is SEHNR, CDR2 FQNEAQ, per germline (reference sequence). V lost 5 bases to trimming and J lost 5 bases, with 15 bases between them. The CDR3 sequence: CASSTAGQRETQYF. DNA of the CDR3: TGTGCCAGCAGCACCGCGGGACAGCGGGAGACCCAGTACTTC.

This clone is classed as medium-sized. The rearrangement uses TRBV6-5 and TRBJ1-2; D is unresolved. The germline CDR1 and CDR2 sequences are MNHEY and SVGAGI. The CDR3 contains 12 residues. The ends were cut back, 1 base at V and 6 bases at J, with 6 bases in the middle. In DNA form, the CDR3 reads TGTGCCAGCAGTTACTTAGGAAATGGCTACACCTTC. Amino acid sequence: CASSYLGNGYTF.

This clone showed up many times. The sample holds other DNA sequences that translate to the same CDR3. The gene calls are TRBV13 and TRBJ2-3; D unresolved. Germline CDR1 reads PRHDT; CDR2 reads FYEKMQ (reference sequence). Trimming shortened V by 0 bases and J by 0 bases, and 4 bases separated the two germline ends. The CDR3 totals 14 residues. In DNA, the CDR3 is TGTGCCAGCAGCTTAGGGACCAGCACAGATACGCAGTATTTT. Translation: CASSLGTSTDTQYF.

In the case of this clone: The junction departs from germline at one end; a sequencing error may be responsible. The CDR3 spells CAISPGLWGEQYF. The CDR3 nucleotides read TGTGCCATCAGCCCGGGGCTCTGGGGCGAGCAGTACTTC. The V gene is TRBV3-1, the J gene TRBJ2-7; D may correspond to TRBD1 or TRBD2 (5 bases each). Per germline, CDR1 LGHDT and CDR2 YNNKEL (reference sequence). The CDR3 totals 13 residues.

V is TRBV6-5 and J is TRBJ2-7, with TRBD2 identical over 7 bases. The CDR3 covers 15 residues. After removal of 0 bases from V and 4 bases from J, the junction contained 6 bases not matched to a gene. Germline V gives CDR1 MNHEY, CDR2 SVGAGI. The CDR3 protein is CASSYSASGGYEQYF. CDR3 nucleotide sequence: TGTGCCAGCAGTTACTCGGCTAGCGGAGGTTACGAGCAGTACTTC.

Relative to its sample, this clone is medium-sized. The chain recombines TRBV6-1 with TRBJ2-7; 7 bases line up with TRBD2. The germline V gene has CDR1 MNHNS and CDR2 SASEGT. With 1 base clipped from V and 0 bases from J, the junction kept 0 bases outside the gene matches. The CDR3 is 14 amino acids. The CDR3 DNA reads TGTGCCAGCAGTGAAGGGACTAGCTCCTACGAGCAGTACTTC. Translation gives CASSEGTSSYEQYF.

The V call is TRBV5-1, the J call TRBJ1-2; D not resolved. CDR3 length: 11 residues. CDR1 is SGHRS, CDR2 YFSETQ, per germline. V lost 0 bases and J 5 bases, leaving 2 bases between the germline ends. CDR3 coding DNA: TGCGCCAGCAGCTTGGAGTATGGCTACACCTTC. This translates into CASSLEYGYTF.

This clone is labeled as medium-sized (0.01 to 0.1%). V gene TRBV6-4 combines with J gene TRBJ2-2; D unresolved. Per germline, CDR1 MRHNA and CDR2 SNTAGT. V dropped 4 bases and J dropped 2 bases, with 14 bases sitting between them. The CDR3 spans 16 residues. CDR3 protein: CASSVAGHLNTGELFF. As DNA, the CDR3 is TGTGCCAGCAGTGTCGCCGGGCACCTAAACACCGGGGAGCTGTTTTTT.

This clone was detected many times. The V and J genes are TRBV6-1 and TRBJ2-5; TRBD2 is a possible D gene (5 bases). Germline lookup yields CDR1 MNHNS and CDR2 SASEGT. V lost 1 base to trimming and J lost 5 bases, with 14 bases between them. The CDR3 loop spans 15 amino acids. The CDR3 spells CASSEGLTGIETQYF. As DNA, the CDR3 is TGTGCCAGCAGTGAAGGGCTCACGGGAATTGAGACCCAGTACTTC.

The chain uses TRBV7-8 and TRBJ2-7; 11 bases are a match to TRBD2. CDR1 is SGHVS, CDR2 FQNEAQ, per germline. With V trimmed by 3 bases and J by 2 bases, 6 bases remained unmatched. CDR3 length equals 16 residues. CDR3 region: CASSFPSGRFAYEQYF. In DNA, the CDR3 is TGTGCCAGCAGCTTCCCTAGCGGGAGGTTTGCCTACGAGCAGTACTTC.

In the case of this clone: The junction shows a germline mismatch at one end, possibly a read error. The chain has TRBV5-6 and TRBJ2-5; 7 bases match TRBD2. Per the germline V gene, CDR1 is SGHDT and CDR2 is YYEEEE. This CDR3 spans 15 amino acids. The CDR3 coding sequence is TGTACCAGCAGCTTGGTTGCAGCCGGGAGGGAGACCCAGTACTTC. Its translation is CTSSLVAAGRETQYF.

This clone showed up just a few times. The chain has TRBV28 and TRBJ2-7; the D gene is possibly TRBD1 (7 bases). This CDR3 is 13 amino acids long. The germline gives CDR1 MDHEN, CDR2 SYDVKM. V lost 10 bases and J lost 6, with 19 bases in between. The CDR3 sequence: CATAEQGRTEQYF. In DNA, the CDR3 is TGTGCCACCGCGGAACAGGGGAGGACCGAGCAGTACTTC.

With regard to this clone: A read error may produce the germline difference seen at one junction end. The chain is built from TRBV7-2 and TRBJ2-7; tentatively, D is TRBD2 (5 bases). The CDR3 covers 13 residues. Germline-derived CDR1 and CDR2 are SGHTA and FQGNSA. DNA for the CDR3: TGTGCTAGCAGCTTGGACTCTCTCTACGAGCTGTACTTC. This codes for CASSLDSLYELYF.